This T cell receptor (beta chain) came from a study of T-cell memory formation after mild COVID-19 (dated by TCRdb to the early 2020s). Background on the whole study: TCR sequence clusters from the two donors were largely donor specific. Longitudinal TCRalpha and TCRbeta repertoire sequencing tracked T-cell clones expanding and contracting after mild COVID-19 in two donors. Two young, previously healthy adult volunteers, one female and one male, were included in the cohort.

This clonotype occurred a few times. Its specific antigen is unknown. Base qualities are not at hand, and no much larger clone is one base apart. CDR3 length: 15 amino acids, cysteine to phenylalanine. Only the CDR3 DNA is retained, 45 bases long and in frame from the first base. V lost 1 base and J lost 6 bases; the stretch between them is 12 bases long. Per the germline V gene (reference sequence), SEHNR is the CDR1 and FQNEAQ is the CDR2. PBMCs were isolated by Ficoll-Paque density gradient centrifugation. The research as a whole found: Some responding clones were found in pre-infection memory, which suggests that pre-existing cross-reactive memory T cells took part in the SARS-CoV-2 response. The second-wave clones that peaked on day 37 were not confirmed to be SARS-CoV-2 specific. Only two mild cases were covered by the study, and larger cohorts that include severe cases with pre-infection samples were considered necessary. Clones contracting from day 15 to 85 had balanced CD4/CD8 phenotypes, while a second wave expanding from day 15 to 37 was biased towards CD4+. Contracting CD4+ clones appeared mostly in the CM and EM memory subsets, whereas CD8+ clones were enriched in EMRA.

The listed sequencing device is Illumina NovaSeq 6000. cDNA libraries for TCRalpha and TCRbeta were prepared by 5'RACE using constant-segment primers, with sample barcodes and unique molecular identifiers added. RNA was extracted from every sample with Trizol reagent. The libraries were amplified in two PCR steps, and the second step added a second sample barcode and Illumina TruSeq adapters. Sequencing of libraries was performed on an Illumina NovaSeq with 2 x 150 bp paired-end reads. Turning to the authors' computational methods: Reads were demultiplexed and collapsed into UMI-guided consensus sequences with migec v1.2.7. Using mixcr v2.1.11, UMI consensuses were aligned to TRA and TRB V and J templates and then assembled into clonotypes. Expanded or contracted clonotypes were those called significant by both edgeR and NoisET, with noise models trained on biological replicates. For edgeR calls, the cutoffs were a false discovery rate-adjusted p below 0.01 and a log2 fold-change threshold of 1. As an exploratory analysis of dynamics, max-normalized trajectories of the 1000 most abundant clonotypes were examined by PCA with hierarchical clustering. The CD4 or CD8 phenotype of responding clones was assigned using the separately sequenced CD4+ and CD8+ repertoires. The public reads were run again by TCRdb, first through fastp at Q25 and then through MiXCR, and only productive beta chains were kept. Each CDR3 protein gets just one entry, which takes the most common genes and DNA from the rows behind it. The V and J calls and clone size come from TCRdb's table, not from the authors' own analysis. In this sample the table shows about 350,000 distinct CDR3 sequences, approximately 14% of which occur a single time. About a fifth of the sample lies in the top ten.

The chain uses TRBV7-9 and TRBJ2-2, with the D call perhaps TRBD1 or TRBD2, each one matching 6 bases. Sequencing used PBMCs or a T cell subset sorted from them (not recorded which). This TCR came from a man younger than 35 who had mild COVID-19 (a few samples of this study predate the infection). The sample titles of this study are shuffled in the database, so cell type and time point are left out; the donor was told from shared clones. The nucleotide sequence reads as follows: TGTGCCAGCAGCTTAGGATGGGGGGCCGCCGGGGAGCTGTTTTTT. This translates into CASSLGWGAAGELFF.